These 27 T cell receptor beta chains came from one sample sequenced in a study of vaccination and CD4 T cells after COVID-19. Which antigens these TCRs recognize remains unknown. Treatment reported: roughly 10-day PBMC culture with coronavirus spike peptide pools or control peptides (ViraFEST assay). Researchers used the Oncomine TCR Beta short-read assay to sequence DNA from cultured CD4+ T cells. TCRdb re-called the PCR reads through MiXCR, storing one row per CDR3 protein. This table has roughly 11,000 distinct CDR3 sequences, 41% appearing once. The sequenced material came from CD4+ T cells from blood, cultured in vitro. Receptors originate from a human donor who had recovered from COVID-19.

This clonotype has only a few counts. This chain uses TRBV2 with TRBJ1-5; 7 bases agree with TRBD1. CDR1 is SNHLY, CDR2 FYNNEI, per germline. The junction had 9 bases not matched to a gene; V was cut back by 6 bases and J by 7 bases. The CDR3 covers 14 residues. The CDR3 sequence: CASSATGSSQPQHF. Written as DNA, the CDR3 is TGTGCCAGCAGCGCGACAGGGAGCAGCCAGCCCCAGCATTTT.

The CDR3 is CASSVVQRDTDTQYF. The CDR3 DNA reads TGTGCCAGCAGCGTGGTCCAGCGGGACACAGATACGCAGTATTTT. The V gene is TRBV9, the J gene TRBJ2-3, with 7 bases aligning to TRBD2. CDR1 is SGDLS, CDR2 YYNGEE, per germline. CDR3 size: 15 residues. Trimming took 2 bases from V and 2 from J; bases not matched to a gene: 5.

This clonotype was observed a few times. The chain joins TRBV6-1 to TRBJ1-2; D is perhaps TRBD1 (6 bases). From germline, CDR1 is MNHNS and CDR2 SASEGT. The CDR3 extends over 14 amino acids. The V and J ends lost 6 bases and 3 bases respectively, with 14 bases between them. The CDR3 reads CASSHRGLDYGYTF. CDR3 DNA sequence: TGTGCCAGCAGCCACCGGGGGCTTGACTATGGCTACACCTTC.

This chain uses TRBV19 with TRBJ2-1, with 11 bases that match TRBD1. CDR3 length equals 15 residues. The trim removed 1 base at V and 7 bases at J, leaving 3 bases unmatched. Germline CDR1 and CDR2: LNHDA and SQIVND (reference sequence). The CDR3 DNA reads as TGTGCCAGTAGTATAGGGACAGGGGGCTTGAATGAGCAGTTCTTC. It codes for CASSIGTGGLNEQFF.

The rearrangement links TRBV6-2 or TRBV6-3 to TRBJ1-3; D call uncertain. Germline V gene sequence: CDR1 MNHEY, CDR2 SVGEGT. Trimming stripped 4 bases from V and 1 base from J, with 14 bases between. The length of the CDR3 is 16 residues. The CDR3 here is CASSFAAGASGNTIYF. CDR3 in DNA: TGTGCCAGCAGTTTCGCAGCGGGAGCGTCTGGAAACACCATATATTTT.

The chain is built from TRBV27 and TRBJ1-2; TRBD1 matches at 7 bases. This CDR3 has 13 residues. Unmatched junction bases numbered 4, after V lost 5 bases and J lost 4 bases. Germline CDR1 reads MNHEY; CDR2 reads SMNVEV (reference sequence). The CDR3 DNA is TGTGCCAGCAGTCGGGCAGGGGGCTATGGCTACACCTTC. It translates to CASSRAGGYGYTF.

The V and J genes are TRBV20-1 and TRBJ1-1, with a possible D match to TRBD1 (6 bases). Per germline, CDR1 DFQATT and CDR2 SNEGSKA (reference sequence). V dropped 1 base and J dropped 7 bases, with 13 bases sitting between them. This CDR3 comprises 13 residues. The CDR3 coding sequence is TGCAGTGCTAGAGTCCGGGGGCGGAATGAAGCTTTCTTT. Its translation is CSARVRGRNEAFF.

This sequence joins TRBV12-5 and TRBJ2-3; no definite D call. The CDR3 is 16 residues long. The germline V gene has CDR1 LGHNT and CDR2 FRNRAP. Trimming took off 2 bases at V and 0 bases at J, with 12 bases between the two ends. CDR3 sequence: CASGLSPWHSTDTQYF. The CDR3 coding sequence is TGTGCTAGTGGTTTGAGCCCTTGGCACAGCACAGATACGCAGTATTTT. The full variable domain, in which reference TRBV12-5 and TRBJ2-3 provide the parts outside the CDR3, is DARVTQTPRHKVTEMGQEVTMRCQPILGHNTVFWYRQTMMQGLELLAYFRNRAPLDDSGMPKDRFSAEMPDATLATLKIQPSEPRDSAVYFCASGLSPWHSTDTQYFGPGTRLTVL.

V is TRBV20-1 and J is TRBJ2-4; D not certain. Germline V gene data show CDR1 as DFQATT and CDR2 as SNEGSKA (reference sequence). The length of the CDR3 is 10 residues. V was pared by 4 bases and J by 12 bases, with 10 bases between. The CDR3 nucleotides read TGCAGTGCTATTCGGCTTCATCAGTACTTC. Translation: CSAIRLHQYF.

This clonotype was seen only a few times. The chain employs TRBV11-3 and TRBJ1-1; D possibly corresponds to TRBD1 (6 bases). Between the trimmed V and J ends, which lost 1 base and 9 bases, there was a span of 9 bases. The CDR3 extends over 12 amino acids. CDR1 SGHNT and CDR2 YENEEA come from the germline V gene. The CDR3 sequence: CASSLGQEKAFF. The CDR3 coding sequence is TGTGCCAGCAGCTTAGGACAGGAGAAAGCTTTCTTT.

This chain joins TRBV24-1 and TRBJ1-2; 10 bases agree with TRBD1. The V and J ends lost 4 bases and 10 bases, in that order; junction bases with no gene match: 5. The CDR3 runs 13 residues. Germline-derived CDR1 and CDR2 are KGHDR and SFDVKD. CDR3 residues: CATSETGQGDYTF. CDR3 nucleotides: TGTGCCACCAGTGAGACAGGACAGGGGGACTACACCTTC.

This clonotype has just a few counts. V is TRBV4-1 and J is TRBJ1-2; D is possibly TRBD1 (6 bases). Germline assignment: CDR1 MGHRA and CDR2 YSYEKL. This CDR3 region has 16 residues. The V end was cut by 1 base, the J end by 2 bases, with 14 bases between. The CDR3 is CASSQVGGTPNYGYTF. CDR3 DNA sequence: TGCGCCAGCAGCCAAGTAGGAGGGACACCGAACTATGGCTACACCTTC.

The chain combines TRBV11-2 with TRBJ1-2; possibly TRBD1 for D (5 bases). This CDR3 has 14 residues. Germline CDR1 is SGHAT and CDR2 is FQNNGV. V lost 1 base and J lost 4, with 10 bases in between. The chain's CDR3 is CASSLVGGGYGYTF. As DNA, the CDR3 is TGTGCCAGCAGCTTAGTTGGGGGTGGCTATGGCTACACCTTC.

This rearrangement joins TRBV27 to TRBJ2-3, with 7 bases matching TRBD1. Germline loops: CDR1 MNHEY, CDR2 SMNVEV (reference sequence). Germline trimming cut 5 bases from V and 10 bases from J; bases unmatched to any gene: 6. The CDR3 has 12 amino acids. The CDR3 sequence: CASSPQGIPQYF. For the CDR3, the DNA is TGTGCCAGCAGTCCACAGGGGATTCCGCAGTATTTT.

There are a few counts of this clonotype. The J gene is TRBJ2-6, the V gene TRBV6-5; perhaps D is TRBD1 or TRBD2 (5 bases each). Germline lookup yields CDR1 MNHEY and CDR2 SVGAGI. The CDR3 covers 17 residues. Trimming stripped 2 bases from V and 4 bases from J, with 15 bases between. The CDR3 coding sequence is TGTGCCAGCAGTTACCGGGGCGAGGGGTCCGGGGCCAACGTCCTGACTTTC. This translates into CASSYRGEGSGANVLTF.

This clonotype was detected only a few times. This chain connects TRBV7-2 to TRBJ2-5; 8 nucleotides agree with TRBD1. The CDR3 length is 15 residues. V lost 4 bases and J lost 7; bases outside the gene matches: 11. Looked up from germline, CDR1 is SGHTA and CDR2 is FQGNSA. The CDR3 DNA reads as TGTGCCAGCAGCTCACTTGACAGGGGCCATGGGACCCAGTACTTC. This codes for CASSSLDRGHGTQYF. Looking up the rest from reference TRBV7-2 and TRBJ2-5 gives the full variable domain: GAGVSQSPSNKVTEKGKDVELRCDPISGHTALYWYRQSLGQGLEFLIYFQGNSAPDKSGLPSDRFSAERTGGSVSTLTIQRTQQEDSAVYLCASSSLDRGHGTQYFGPGTRLLVL.

V usage is TRBV24-1 and J usage is TRBJ1-1, with D hard to call. Germline loops: CDR1 KGHDR, CDR2 SFDVKD. The CDR3 runs to 14 residues. V lost 8 bases to trimming and J lost 0 bases, with 12 bases between them. CDR3 loop: CATTIATLNTEAFF. Written as DNA, the CDR3 is TGTGCCACCACAATAGCCACCTTGAACACTGAAGCTTTCTTT.

This clonotype turned up a few times. This chain uses TRBV20-1 with TRBJ2-5; D is perhaps TRBD1 (5 bases). Germline V lookup: CDR1 DFQATT, CDR2 SNEGSKA (reference sequence). The length of the CDR3 is 14 residues. Trimming pared 0 bases from V and 5 bases from J, leaving 13 bases between. The CDR3, as DNA: TGCAGTGCTAGAGATCCGAAGAAGGGGGAGACCCAGTACTTC. Amino acids: CSARDPKKGETQYF.

The chain carries TRBV28 and TRBJ1-1, with no clear D. Germline V gene data show CDR1 as MDHEN and CDR2 as SYDVKM. The V end was cut by 5 bases, the J end by 1 base, with 8 bases between. The CDR3 is 13 amino acids. The CDR3 DNA reads as TGTGCCAGCAGTCCACCTAAGAACACTGAAGCTTTCTTT. Its translation is CASSPPKNTEAFF.

A few counts support this clonotype. This chain uses TRBV7-2 with TRBJ2-7, with 7 bases matching TRBD1. The V and J ends lost 5 bases and 0 bases, in that order; junction bases with no gene match: 4. Looked up from germline, CDR1 is SGHTA and CDR2 is FQGNSA. The CDR3 runs 14 residues. CDR3: CASSIGQASYEQYF. DNA for the CDR3: TGTGCCAGCAGCATCGGACAGGCCTCCTACGAGCAGTACTTC.

The chain couples TRBV20-1 to TRBJ1-2, with 7 bases fitting TRBD1. In germline, CDR1 is DFQATT, CDR2 SNEGSKA (reference sequence). The junction had 5 bases not matched to a gene; V was cut back by 6 bases and J by 4 bases. This CDR3 spans 12 amino acids. CDR3 residues: CSARGQTYGYTF. The CDR3 DNA is TGCAGTGCCCGGGGACAGACCTATGGCTACACCTTC.

V and J are TRBV7-2 and TRBJ2-7; possible D gene TRBD2, 6 bases. Germline assignment: CDR1 SGHTA and CDR2 FQGNSA. The CDR3 spans 13 residues. V gave up 7 bases and J gave up 4 bases, with 14 bases separating them. CDR3 sequence (DNA): TGTGCCAGCAAACAAGGAGGGTCATACGAGCAGTACTTC. Protein product: CASKQGGSYEQYF.

The genes are TRBV7-2 and TRBJ1-1; 10 positions match TRBD1. Losses at the gene ends were 0 bases for V and 1 base for J; bases not matched to a gene: 8. The CDR3 runs 18 residues. Germline lookup yields CDR1 SGHTA and CDR2 FQGNSA. The chain's CDR3 is CASSLASGTGVKNTEAFF. In nucleotides, the CDR3 is TGTGCCAGCAGCTTAGCCTCCGGGACAGGGGTTAAGAACACTGAAGCTTTCTTT.

This clonotype was observed a few times. The chain joins TRBV7-2 to TRBJ2-7; the match to TRBD1 covers 10 bases. With V trimmed by 3 bases and J by 4 bases, 9 bases remained unmatched. Germline V lookup: CDR1 SGHTA, CDR2 FQGNSA. The CDR3 contains 16 residues. As DNA, the CDR3 is TGTGCCAGCAGCTTTCTAGGGGACAGGGGTTGGTACGAGCAGTACTTC. This gives the protein CASSFLGDRGWYEQYF.

CDR3 bases: TGTGCCAGCAGCTTTGGAGCGGTCGGCCCCTACGAGCAGTACTTC. The encoded protein is CASSFGAVGPYEQYF. V and J are TRBV7-8 and TRBJ2-7; D is possibly TRBD2 (5 bases). The CDR3 totals 15 residues. V lost 3 bases, J lost 2 bases, and 14 bases lay in between. Germline CDR1 and CDR2: SGHVS and FQNEAQ. Complete variable domain (other parts from reference TRBV7-8 and TRBJ2-7): GAGVSQSPRYKVAKRGQDVALRCDPISGHVSLFWYQQALGQGPEFLTYFQNEAQLDKSGLPSDRFFAERPEGSVSTLKIQRTQQEDSAVYLCASSFGAVGPYEQYFGPGTRLTVT.

This clonotype has a single count. The CDR3 DNA reads TGTGCCAGCAGTTCGGAGGGAGTCTACGAGCAGTACTTC. Translation: CASSSEGVYEQYF. The chain has TRBV28 and TRBJ2-7, with D possibly being TRBD2 (6 bases). The germline V gene encodes CDR1 MDHEN and CDR2 SYDVKM. The CDR3 is 13 amino acids. Between the trimmed V and J ends, which lost 4 bases and 3 bases, there was a span of 10 bases.

The J gene is TRBJ2-2, the V gene TRBV5-8; D gene ambiguous. CDR3 size: 14 residues. V lost 1 base and J lost 6, with 10 bases in between. Germline CDR1 SGHTS, CDR2 YDEGEE. CDR3 DNA sequence: TGTGCCAGCAGCTTGTGGGGTGTCGCCGGGGAGCTGTTTTTT. It is translated as CASSLWGVAGELFF. Complete variable domain (other parts from reference TRBV5-8 and TRBJ2-2): EAGVTQSPTHLIKTRGQQATLRCSPISGHTSVYWYQQALGLGLQFLLWYDEGEERNRGNFPPRFSGRQFPNYSSELNVNALELEDSALYLCASSLWGVAGELFFGEGSRLTVL.